The sequence of this T cell receptor (beta chain) was determined in a study of CD8+CD57+ T cells in acquired aplastic anemia. Study-level background: The average for DNA from sorted CD4+ and CD8+ cells was 2.5 to 4 ug.

Profiling of TCR beta VDJ combinations and CDR3 sequences used genomic DNA as template. MiXCR was run by TCRdb on the reads, yielding one entry per CDR3 protein. The sample shows hundreds of thousands of distinct CDR3 sequences, 65% to 75% of them seen only once. The CDR3 is 14 residues long. V was trimmed by 7 bases and J by 2 bases, leaving 15 bases between them. The germline V gene encodes CDR1 SNHLY and CDR2 FYNNEI. This clonotype originated in a human donor in good health, serving as a control. The chain couples TRBV2 to TRBJ2-7; D possibly uses TRBD1 or TRBD2 (5 bases each). The material sequenced was sorted CD4+, CD8+, or CD8+CD57+ T cells (not recorded which) from PBMCs. This chain's CDR3 is CASNSWDGPYEQYF. Here the CDR3 DNA reads TGTGCCAGCAACAGCTGGGACGGGCCCTACGAGCAGTACTTC.